This TCR beta chain was recovered during a study of T cells in Graves' hyperthyroidism and ophthalmopathy. General observations from the study: Through a model of 13 V-J features, ophthalmopathy was separated from stable hyperthyroidism.

This CDR3 has 15 residues. V lost 0 bases, J lost 2 bases, and 11 bases lay in between. CDR1 is SGHRS, CDR2 YFSETQ, per germline. Among ophthalmopathy patients, the Clinical Activity Score reached at least 3, the NOSPECS grade reached at least 4, and duration remained under 3 months. The study excluded patients with uncontrolled infection, other autoimmune disease, pregnancy or lactation. TCR beta CDR3 regions were amplified from RNA transcripts. First-round RT-PCR targeting the TCR CDR3 was performed with the HTBI primer set. MiXCR, run by TCRdb on the multiplex PCR reads, gives a single entry per CDR3 protein. Of a few hundred thousand distinct CDR3 sequences listed, around a sixth are singletons. This clonotype was counted only a few times. Its target is unknown.

Sequenced sample: blood. The clonotype originates from a man aged 18-30 years with Graves' ophthalmopathy. The J gene is TRBJ2-5, the V gene TRBV5-1; D might be TRBD2 (5 bases). The CDR3, as DNA: TGCGCCAGCAGCTTGGGGACTGGACTTCAAGAGACCCAGTACTTC. This gives the protein CASSLGTGLQETQYF.